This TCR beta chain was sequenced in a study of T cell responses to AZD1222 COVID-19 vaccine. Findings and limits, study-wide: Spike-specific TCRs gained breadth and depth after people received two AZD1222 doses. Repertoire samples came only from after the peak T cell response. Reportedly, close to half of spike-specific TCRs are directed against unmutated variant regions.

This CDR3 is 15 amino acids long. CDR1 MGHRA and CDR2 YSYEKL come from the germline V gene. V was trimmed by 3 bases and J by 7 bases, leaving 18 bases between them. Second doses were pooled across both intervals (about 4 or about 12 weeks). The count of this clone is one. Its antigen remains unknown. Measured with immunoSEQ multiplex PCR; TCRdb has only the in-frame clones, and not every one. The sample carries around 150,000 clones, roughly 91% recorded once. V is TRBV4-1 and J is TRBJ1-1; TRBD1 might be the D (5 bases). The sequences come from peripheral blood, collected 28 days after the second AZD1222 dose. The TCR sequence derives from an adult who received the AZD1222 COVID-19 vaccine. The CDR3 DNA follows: TGCGCCAGCAGCCAGGGGGACCGGATGAATAATGAAGCTTTCTTT. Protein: CASSQGDRMNNEAFF.